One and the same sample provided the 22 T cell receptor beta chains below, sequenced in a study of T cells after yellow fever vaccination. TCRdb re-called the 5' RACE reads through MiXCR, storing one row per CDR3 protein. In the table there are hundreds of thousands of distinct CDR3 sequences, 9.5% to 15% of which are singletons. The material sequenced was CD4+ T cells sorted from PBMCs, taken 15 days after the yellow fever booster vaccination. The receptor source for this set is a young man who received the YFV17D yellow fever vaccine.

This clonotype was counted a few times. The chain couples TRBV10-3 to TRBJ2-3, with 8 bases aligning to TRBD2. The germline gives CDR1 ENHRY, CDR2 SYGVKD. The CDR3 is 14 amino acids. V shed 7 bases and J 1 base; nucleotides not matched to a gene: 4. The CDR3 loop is CAIKGAGGTDTQYF. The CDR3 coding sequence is TGTGCCATCAAGGGAGCGGGGGGCACAGATACGCAGTATTTT.

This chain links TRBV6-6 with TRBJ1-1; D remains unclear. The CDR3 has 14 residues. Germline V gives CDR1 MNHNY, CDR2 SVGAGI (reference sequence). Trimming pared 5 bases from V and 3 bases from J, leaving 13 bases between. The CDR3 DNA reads TGTGCCAGCAGTCTCTCCGAGGGTGACACTGAAGCTTTCTTT. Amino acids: CASSLSEGDTEAFF.

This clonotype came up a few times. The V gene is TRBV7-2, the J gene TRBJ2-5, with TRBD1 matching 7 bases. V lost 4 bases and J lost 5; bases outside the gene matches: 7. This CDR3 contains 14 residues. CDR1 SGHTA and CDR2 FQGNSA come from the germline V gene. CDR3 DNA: TGTGCCAGCAGCTCAAACAGGGGCGGGGAGACCCAGTACTTC. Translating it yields CASSSNRGGETQYF.

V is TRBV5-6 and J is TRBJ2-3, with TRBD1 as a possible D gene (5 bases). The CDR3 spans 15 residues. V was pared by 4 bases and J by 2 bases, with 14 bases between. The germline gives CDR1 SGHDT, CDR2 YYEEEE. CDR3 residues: CASSHQGVNTDTQYF. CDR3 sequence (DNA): TGTGCCAGCAGCCATCAAGGGGTTAACACAGATACGCAGTATTTT.

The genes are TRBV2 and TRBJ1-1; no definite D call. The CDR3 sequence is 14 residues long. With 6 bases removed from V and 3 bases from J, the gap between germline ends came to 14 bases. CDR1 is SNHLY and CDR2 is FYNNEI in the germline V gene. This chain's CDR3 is CASSPGQRHTEAFF. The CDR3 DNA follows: TGTGCCAGCAGCCCCGGGCAGAGGCACACTGAAGCTTTCTTT.

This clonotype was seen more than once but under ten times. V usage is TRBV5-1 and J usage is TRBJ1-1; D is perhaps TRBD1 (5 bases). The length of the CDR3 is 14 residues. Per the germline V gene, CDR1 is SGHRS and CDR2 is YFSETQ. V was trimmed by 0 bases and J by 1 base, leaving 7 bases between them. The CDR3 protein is CASSLDGGNTEAFF. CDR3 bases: TGCGCCAGCAGCTTGGACGGGGGGAACACTGAAGCTTTCTTT.

Here the CDR3 reads CSAMAPPFLAGSGVEQFF. The CDR3 DNA follows: TGCAGTGCCATGGCCCCCCCCTTCCTAGCGGGGAGCGGGGTTGAGCAGTTCTTC. The V gene is TRBV20-1, the J gene TRBJ2-1, with TRBD2 matching 9 bases. CDR1 and CDR2 from the germline V gene are DFQATT and SNEGSKA (reference sequence). V was pared by 6 bases and J by 9 bases, with 24 bases of the junction left unmatched. The CDR3 spans 18 residues.

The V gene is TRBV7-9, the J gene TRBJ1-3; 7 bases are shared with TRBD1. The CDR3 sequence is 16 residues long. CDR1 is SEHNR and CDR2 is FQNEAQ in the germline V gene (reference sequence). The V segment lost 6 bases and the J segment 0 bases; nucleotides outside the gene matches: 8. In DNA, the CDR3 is TGTGCCAGCAGGGTCCGACAGGGCGACTCTGGAAACACCATATATTTT. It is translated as CASRVRQGDSGNTIYF. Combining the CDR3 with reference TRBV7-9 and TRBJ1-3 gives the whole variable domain DTGVSQNPRHKITKRGQNVTFRCDPISEHNRLYWYRQTLGQGPEFLTYFQNEAQLEKSRLLSDRFSAERPKGSFSTLEIQRTEQGDSAMYLCASRVRQGDSGNTIYFGEGSWLTVV.

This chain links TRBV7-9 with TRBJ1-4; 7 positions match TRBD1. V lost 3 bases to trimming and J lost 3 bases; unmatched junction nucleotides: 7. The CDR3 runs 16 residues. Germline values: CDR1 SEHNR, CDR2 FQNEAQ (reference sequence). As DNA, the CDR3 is TGTGCCAGCAGCTTCAGGGGGGACAGCCCTAATGAAAAACTGTTTTTT. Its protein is CASSFRGDSPNEKLFF.

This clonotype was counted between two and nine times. The DNA of the CDR3 is TGTGCCAGCAGGTCAGGGGGCATTGGATCCAACACCGGGGAGCTGTTTTTT. Translated: CASRSGGIGSNTGELFF. V and J are TRBV11-2 and TRBJ2-2, with TRBD1 matching 8 bases. The V and J ends lost 6 bases and 2 bases, in that order; junction bases with no gene match: 11. The CDR3 has 17 amino acids. Germline CDR1 is SGHAT and CDR2 is FQNNGV.

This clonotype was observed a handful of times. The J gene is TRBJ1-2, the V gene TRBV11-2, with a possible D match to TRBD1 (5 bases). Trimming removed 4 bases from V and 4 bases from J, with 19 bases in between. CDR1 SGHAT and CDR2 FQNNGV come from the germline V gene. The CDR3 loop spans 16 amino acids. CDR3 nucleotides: TGTGCCAGCAGCTCCGTCCGAGGGACCCATCCCTATGGCTACACCTTC. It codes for CASSSVRGTHPYGYTF.

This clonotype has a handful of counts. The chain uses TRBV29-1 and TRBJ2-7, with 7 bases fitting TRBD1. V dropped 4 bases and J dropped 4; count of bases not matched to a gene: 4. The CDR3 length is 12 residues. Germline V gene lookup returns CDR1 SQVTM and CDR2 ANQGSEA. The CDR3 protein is CSVVRTGYEQYF. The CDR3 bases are TGCAGCGTTGTTAGGACAGGATACGAGCAGTACTTC.

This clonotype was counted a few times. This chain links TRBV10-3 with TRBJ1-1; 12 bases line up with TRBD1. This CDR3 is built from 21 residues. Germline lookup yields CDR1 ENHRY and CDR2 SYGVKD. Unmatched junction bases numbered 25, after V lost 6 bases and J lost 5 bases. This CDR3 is CAISAAYTVPGQGAGETEAFF. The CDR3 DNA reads TGTGCCATCAGCGCCGCCTACACTGTCCCGGGACAGGGGGCGGGTGAAACTGAAGCTTTCTTT.

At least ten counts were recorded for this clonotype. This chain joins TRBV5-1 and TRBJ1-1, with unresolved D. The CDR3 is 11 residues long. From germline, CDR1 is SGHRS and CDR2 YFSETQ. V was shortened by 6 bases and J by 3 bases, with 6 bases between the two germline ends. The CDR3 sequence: CASIEDTEAFF. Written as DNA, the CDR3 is TGCGCCAGCATTGAGGACACTGAAGCTTTCTTT.

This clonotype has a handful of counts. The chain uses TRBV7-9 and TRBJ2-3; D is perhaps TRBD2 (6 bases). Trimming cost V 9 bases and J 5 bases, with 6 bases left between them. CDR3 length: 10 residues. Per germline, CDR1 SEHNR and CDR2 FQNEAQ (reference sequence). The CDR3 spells CARGGDTQYF. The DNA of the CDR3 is TGTGCCAGGGGGGGAGATACGCAGTATTTT.

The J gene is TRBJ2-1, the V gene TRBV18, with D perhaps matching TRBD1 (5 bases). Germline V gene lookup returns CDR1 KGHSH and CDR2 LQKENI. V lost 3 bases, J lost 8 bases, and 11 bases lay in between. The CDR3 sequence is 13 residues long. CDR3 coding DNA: TGTGCCAGCTCACCTCAGGGTTTCCATGAGCAGTTCTTC. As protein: CASSPQGFHEQFF.

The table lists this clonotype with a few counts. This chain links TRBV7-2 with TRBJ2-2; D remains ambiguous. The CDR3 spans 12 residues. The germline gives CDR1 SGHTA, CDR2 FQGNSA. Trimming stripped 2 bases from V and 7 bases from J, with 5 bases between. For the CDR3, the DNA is TGTGCCAGCAGCTTATCCCACGGGGAGCTGTTTTTT. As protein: CASSLSHGELFF.

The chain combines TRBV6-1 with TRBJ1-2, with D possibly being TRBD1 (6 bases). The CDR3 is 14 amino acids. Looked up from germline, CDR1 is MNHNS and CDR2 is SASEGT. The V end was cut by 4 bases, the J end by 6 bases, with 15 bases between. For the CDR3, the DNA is TGTGCCAGCAGTGTTGACAGAGGGGGTCATGGCTACACCTTC. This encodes CASSVDRGGHGYTF.

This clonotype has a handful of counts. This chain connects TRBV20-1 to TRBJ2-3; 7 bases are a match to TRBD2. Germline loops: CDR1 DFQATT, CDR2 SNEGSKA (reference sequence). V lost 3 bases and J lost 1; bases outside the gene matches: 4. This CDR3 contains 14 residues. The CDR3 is CSASTSGGTDTQYF. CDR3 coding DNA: TGCAGTGCTAGTACCAGCGGGGGCACAGATACGCAGTATTTT.

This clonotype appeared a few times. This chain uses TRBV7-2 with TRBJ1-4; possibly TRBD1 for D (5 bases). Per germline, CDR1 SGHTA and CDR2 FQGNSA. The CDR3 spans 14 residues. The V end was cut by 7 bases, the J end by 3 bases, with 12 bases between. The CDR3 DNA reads TGTGCCAGCACTAAAGGAGGGGCTAATGAAAAACTGTTTTTT. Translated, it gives CASTKGGANEKLFF.

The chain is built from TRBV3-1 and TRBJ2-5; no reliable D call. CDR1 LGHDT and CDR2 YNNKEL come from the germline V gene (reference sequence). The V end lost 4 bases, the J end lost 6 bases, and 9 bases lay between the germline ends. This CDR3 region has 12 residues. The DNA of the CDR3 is TGTGCCAGCAGCCTAATTGGGAAGACCCAGTACTTC. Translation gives CASSLIGKTQYF.

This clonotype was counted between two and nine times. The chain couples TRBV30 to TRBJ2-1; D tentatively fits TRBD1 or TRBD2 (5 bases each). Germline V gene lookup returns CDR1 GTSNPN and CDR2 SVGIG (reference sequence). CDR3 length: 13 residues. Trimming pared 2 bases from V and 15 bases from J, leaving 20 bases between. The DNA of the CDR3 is TGTGCCTGGAGTCCTAGGGCTAGCAGGGTAAGGTTCTTC. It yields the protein CAWSPRASRVRFF. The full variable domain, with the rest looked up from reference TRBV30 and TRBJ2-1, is SQTIHQWPATLVQPVGSPLSLECTVEGTSNPNLYWYRQAAGRGLQLLFYSVGIGQISSEVPQNLSASRPQDRQFILSSKKLLLSDSGFYLCAWSPRASRVRFFGPGTRLTVL.